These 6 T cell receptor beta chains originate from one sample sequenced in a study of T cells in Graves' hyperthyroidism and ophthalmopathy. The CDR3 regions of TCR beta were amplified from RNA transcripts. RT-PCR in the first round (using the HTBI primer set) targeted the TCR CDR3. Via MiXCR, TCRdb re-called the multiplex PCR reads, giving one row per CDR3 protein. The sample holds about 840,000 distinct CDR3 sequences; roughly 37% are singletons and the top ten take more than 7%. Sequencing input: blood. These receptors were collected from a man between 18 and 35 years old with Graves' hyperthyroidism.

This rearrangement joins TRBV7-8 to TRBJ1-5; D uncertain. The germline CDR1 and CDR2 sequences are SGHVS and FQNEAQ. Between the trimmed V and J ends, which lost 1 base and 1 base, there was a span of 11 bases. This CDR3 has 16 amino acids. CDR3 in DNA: TGTGCCAGCAGCTTAGAGGGAGTTACAAGCAATCAGCCCCAGCATTTT. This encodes CASSLEGVTSNQPQHF. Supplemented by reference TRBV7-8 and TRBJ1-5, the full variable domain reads GAGVSQSPRYKVAKRGQDVALRCDPISGHVSLFWYQQALGQGPEFLTYFQNEAQLDKSGLPSDRFFAERPEGSVSTLKIQRTQQEDSAVYLCASSLEGVTSNQPQHFGDGTRLSIL.

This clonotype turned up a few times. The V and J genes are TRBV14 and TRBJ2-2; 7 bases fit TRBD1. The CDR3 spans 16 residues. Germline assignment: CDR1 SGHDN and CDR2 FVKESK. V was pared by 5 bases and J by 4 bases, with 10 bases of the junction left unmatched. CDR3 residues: CASSFLLRGRTGELFF. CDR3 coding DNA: TGTGCCAGCAGCTTTCTACTGAGGGGGCGCACCGGGGAGCTGTTTTTT.

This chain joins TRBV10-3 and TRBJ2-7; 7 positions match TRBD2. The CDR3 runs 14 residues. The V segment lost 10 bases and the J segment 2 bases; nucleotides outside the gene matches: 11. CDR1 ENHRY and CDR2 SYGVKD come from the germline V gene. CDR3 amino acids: CASTRGISTYEQYF. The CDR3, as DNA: TGTGCCAGCACGCGGGGGATCTCCACCTACGAGCAGTACTTC.

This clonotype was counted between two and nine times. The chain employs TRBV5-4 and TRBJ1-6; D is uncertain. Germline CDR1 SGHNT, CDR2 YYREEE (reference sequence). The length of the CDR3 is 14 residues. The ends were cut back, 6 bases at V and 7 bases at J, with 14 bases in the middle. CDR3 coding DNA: TGTGCCAGCACCCTGAGGGAAGGGAATTCACCCCTCCACTTT. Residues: CASTLREGNSPLHF.

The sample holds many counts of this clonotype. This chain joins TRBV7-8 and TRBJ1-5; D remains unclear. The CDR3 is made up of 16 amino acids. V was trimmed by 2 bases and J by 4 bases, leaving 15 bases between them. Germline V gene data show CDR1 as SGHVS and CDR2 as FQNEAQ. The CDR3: CASSLSLAQTNQPQHF. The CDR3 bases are TGTGCCAGCAGCTTATCTCTGGCTCAGACTAATCAGCCCCAGCATTTT. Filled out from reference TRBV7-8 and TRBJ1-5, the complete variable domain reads GAGVSQSPRYKVAKRGQDVALRCDPISGHVSLFWYQQALGQGPEFLTYFQNEAQLDKSGLPSDRFFAERPEGSVSTLKIQRTQQEDSAVYLCASSLSLAQTNQPQHFGDGTRLSIL.

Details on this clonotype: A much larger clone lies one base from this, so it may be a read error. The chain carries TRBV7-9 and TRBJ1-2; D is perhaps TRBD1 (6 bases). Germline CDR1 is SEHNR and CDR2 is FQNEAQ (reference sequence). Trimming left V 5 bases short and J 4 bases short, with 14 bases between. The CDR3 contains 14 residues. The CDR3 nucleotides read TGTGCCAGCAGCGGTTCCACAGGGACCTATGGCTACACCTTC. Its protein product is CASSGSTGTYGYTF.